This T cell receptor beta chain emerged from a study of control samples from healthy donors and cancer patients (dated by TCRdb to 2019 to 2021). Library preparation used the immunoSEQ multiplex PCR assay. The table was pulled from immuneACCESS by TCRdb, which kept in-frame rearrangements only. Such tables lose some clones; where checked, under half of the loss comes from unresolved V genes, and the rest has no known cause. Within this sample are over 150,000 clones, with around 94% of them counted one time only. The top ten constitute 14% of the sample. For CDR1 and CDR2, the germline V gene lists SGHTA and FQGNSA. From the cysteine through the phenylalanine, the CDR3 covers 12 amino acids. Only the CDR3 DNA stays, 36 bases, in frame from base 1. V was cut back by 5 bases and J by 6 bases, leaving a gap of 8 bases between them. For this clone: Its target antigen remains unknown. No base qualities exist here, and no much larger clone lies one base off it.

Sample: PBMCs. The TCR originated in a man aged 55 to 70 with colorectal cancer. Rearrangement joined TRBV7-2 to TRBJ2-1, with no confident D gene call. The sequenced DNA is TGTGCCAGCAGCACCTTAGTCAATGAGCAGTTCTTC. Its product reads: CASSTLVNEQFF.